This T cell receptor (beta chain) was found in a study of blood T cell repertoires in COVID-19. At the level of the study: Acute and convalescent COVID-19 specimens originated in the United States, Italy and Spain. T cells, B-cell-depleted T cells, or PBMCs supplied cDNA or gDNA.

Those enrolled in Seattle joined during active infection and were followed longitudinally afterward. Original processing methods: Reference gene primer amplification gave estimated nucleated cell counts. The table came from immunoSEQ multiplex PCR; TCRdb's copy has only in-frame clones and leaves some out. The DNA gave D and trimming, while V, J and clone size come from that table. The sample yields about 120,000 clones, around 87% seen once. Sequencing input: peripheral blood. The sequence came from an older woman with COVID-19, enrolled during active disease.

CDR3 in amino acids: CATSDPGGADTGELFF. The CDR3 DNA is TGTGCCACCAGTGACCCCGGAGGCGCGGACACCGGGGAGCTGTTTTTT. The chain carries TRBV24-1 and TRBJ2-2; a weak D match, TRBD2 (5 bases). The ends were cut back, 4 bases at V and 3 bases at J, with 14 bases in the middle. This CDR3 is built from 16 residues. Germline values: CDR1 KGHDR, CDR2 SFDVKD.